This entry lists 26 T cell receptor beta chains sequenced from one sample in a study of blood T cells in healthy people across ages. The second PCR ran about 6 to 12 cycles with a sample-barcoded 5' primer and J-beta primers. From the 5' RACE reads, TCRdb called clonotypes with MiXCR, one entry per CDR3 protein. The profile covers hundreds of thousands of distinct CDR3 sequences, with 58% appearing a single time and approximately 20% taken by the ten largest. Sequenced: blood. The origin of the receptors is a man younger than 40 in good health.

The CDR3 DNA sequence: TGTGCCAGTCGGAGCGGGACTAACTACAATGAGCAGTTCTTC. This gives the protein CASRSGTNYNEQFF. The J gene is TRBJ2-1, the V gene TRBV7-2; 7 positions agree with TRBD2. The CDR3 length is 14 residues. CDR1 and CDR2 from the germline V gene are SGHTA and FQGNSA. The V segment lost 9 bases and the J segment 3 bases; nucleotides outside the gene matches: 8.

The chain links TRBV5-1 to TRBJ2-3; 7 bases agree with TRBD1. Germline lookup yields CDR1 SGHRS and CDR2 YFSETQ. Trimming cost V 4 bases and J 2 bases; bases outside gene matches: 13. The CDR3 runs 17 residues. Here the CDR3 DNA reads TGCGCCAGCAGCCTAAATCCGGGACAGAGATACACAGATACGCAGTATTTT. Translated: CASSLNPGQRYTDTQYF.

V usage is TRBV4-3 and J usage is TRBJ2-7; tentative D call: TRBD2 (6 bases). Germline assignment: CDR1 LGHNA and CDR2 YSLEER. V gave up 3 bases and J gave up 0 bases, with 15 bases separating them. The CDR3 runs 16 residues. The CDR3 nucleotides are TGCGCCAGCAGCCAGAGGGCCCACGGGAGCTCCTACGAGCAGTACTTC. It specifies CASSQRAHGSSYEQYF.

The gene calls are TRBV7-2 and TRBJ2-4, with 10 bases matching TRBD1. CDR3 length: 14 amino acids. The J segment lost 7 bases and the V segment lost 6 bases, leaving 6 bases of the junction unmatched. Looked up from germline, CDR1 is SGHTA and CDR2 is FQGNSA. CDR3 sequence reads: CASRFPGQGNIQYF. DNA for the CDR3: TGTGCCAGCAGATTCCCGGGACAGGGGAACATTCAGTACTTC.

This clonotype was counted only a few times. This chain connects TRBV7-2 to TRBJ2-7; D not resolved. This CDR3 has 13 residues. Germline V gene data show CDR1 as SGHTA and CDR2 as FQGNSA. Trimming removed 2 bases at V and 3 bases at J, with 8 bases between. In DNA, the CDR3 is TGTGCCAGCAGCTTAATGCAGGACTACGAGCAGTACTTC. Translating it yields CASSLMQDYEQYF.

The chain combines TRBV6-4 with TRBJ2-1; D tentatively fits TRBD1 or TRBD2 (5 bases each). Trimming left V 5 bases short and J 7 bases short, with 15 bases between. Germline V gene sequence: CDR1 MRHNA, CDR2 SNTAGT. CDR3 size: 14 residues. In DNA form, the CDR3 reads TGTGCCAGCAGTACGACATTCGAGGGGAATGAGCAGTTCTTC. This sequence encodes CASSTTFEGNEQFF.

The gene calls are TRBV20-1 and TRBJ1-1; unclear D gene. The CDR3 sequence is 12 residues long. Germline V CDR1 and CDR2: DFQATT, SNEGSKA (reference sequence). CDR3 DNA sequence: TGCAGCCCCTACATCCCGAACACTGAAGCTTTCTTT. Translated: CSPYIPNTEAFF.

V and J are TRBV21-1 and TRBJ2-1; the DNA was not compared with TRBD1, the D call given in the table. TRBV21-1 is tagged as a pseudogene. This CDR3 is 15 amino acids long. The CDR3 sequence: CASIAGTVAYNEQFF. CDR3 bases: TGTGCCAGCATCGCCGGGACAGTGGCCTACAATGAGCAGTTCTTC.

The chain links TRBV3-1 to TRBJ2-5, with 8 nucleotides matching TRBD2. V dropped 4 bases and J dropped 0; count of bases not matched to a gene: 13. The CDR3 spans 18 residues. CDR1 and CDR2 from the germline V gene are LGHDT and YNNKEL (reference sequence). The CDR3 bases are TGTGCCAGCAGCCCGAGGGCCCCCAGCGGGAGTTACCAAGAGACCCAGTACTTC. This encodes CASSPRAPSGSYQETQYF.

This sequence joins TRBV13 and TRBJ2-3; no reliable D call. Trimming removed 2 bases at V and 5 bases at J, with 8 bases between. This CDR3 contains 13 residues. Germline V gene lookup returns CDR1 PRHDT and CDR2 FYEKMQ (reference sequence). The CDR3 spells CASSLRFEDTQYF. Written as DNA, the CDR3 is TGTGCCAGCAGCTTAAGGTTTGAAGATACGCAGTATTTT.

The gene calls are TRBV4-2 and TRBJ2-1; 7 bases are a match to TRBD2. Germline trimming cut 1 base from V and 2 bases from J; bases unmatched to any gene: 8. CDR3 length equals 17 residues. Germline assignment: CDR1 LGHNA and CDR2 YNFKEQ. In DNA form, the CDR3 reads TGTGCCAGCAGCCAAGGGGGCGAACTAGCGACCTACAATGAGCAGTTCTTC. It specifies CASSQGGELATYNEQFF.

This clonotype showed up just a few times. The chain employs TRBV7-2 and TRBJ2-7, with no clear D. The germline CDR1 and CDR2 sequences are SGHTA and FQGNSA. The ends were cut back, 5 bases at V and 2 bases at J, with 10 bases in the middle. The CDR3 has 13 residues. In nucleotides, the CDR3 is TGTGCCAGCAGCCCAGGATTCGCCTACGAGCAGTACTTC. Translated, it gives CASSPGFAYEQYF.

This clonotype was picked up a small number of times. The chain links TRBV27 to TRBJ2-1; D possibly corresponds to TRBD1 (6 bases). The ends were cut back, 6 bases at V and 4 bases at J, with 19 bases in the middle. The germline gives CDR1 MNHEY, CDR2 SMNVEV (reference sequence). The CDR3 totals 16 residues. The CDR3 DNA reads TGTGCCAGCAGCCGAACCGTCAGGGGTTGGTACAATGAGCAGTTCTTC. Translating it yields CASSRTVRGWYNEQFF.

This CDR3 is CASGRDGSYEQYF. The CDR3 DNA reads TGTGCCAGCGGTCGGGACGGATCCTACGAGCAGTACTTC. The rearrangement joins TRBV3-1 to TRBJ2-7; tentatively, D is TRBD1 or TRBD2 (5 bases each). Trimming took off 8 bases at V and 1 base at J, with 12 bases between the two ends. CDR3 length: 13 residues. Germline V gene sequence: CDR1 LGHDT, CDR2 YNNKEL (reference sequence).

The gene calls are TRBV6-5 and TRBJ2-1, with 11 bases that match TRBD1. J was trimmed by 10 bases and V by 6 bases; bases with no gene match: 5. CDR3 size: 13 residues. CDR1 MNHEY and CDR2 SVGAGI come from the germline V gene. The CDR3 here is CASRGQGVNEQFF. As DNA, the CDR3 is TGTGCCAGCAGGGGACAGGGGGTCAACGAGCAGTTCTTC.

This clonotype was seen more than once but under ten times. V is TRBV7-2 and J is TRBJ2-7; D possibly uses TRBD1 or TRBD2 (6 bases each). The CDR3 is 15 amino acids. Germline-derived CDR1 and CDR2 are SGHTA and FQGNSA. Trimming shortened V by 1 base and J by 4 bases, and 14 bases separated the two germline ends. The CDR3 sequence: CASSLVPGAGYEQYF. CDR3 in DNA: TGTGCCAGCAGCTTAGTCCCGGGGGCAGGTTACGAGCAGTACTTC.

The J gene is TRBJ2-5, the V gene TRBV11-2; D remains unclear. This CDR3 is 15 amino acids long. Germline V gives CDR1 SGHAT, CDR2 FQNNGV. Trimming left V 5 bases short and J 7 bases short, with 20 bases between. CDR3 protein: CASSPRVASIGTQYF. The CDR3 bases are TGTGCCAGCAGCCCGCGAGTGGCATCCATTGGGACCCAGTACTTC.

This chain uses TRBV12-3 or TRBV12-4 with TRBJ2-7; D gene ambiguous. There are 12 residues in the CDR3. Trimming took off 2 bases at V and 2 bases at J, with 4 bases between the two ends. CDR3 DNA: TGTGCCAGCAGTTTAAAGACCTACGAGCAGTACTTC. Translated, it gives CASSLKTYEQYF.

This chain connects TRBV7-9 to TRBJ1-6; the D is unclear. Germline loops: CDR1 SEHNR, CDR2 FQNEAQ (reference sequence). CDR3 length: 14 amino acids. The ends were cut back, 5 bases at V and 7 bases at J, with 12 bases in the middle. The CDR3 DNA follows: TGTGCCAGCAGCCAGGACGGACGCAATTCACCCCTCCACTTT. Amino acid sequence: CASSQDGRNSPLHF. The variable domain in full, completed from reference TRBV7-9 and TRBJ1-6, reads DTGVSQNPRHKITKRGQNVTFRCDPISEHNRLYWYRQTLGQGPEFLTYFQNEAQLEKSRLLSDRFSAERPKGSFSTLEIQRTEQGDSAMYLCASSQDGRNSPLHFGNGTRLTVT.

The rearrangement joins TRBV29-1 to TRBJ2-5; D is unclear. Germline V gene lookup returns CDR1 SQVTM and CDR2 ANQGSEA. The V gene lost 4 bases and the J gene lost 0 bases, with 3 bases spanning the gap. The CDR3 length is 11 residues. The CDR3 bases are TGCAGCGTTGTGCACCAAGAGACCCAGTACTTC. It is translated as CSVVHQETQYF.

CDR3 DNA sequence: TGCGCCAGCAGCTTCGACAGGCCCCCCTCCTACGAGCAGTACTTC. This translates into CASSFDRPPSYEQYF. The chain is built from TRBV5-1 and TRBJ2-7; the D gene is possibly TRBD1 (6 bases). The V gene lost 2 bases and the J gene lost 0 bases, with 12 bases spanning the gap. From germline, CDR1 is SGHRS and CDR2 YFSETQ. This CDR3 is built from 15 residues.

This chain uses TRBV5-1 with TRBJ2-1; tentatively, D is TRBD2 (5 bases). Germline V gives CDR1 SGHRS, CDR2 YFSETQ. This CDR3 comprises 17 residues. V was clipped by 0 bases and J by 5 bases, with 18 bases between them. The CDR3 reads CASSLGPGYQVHNEQFF. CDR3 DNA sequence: TGCGCCAGCAGCTTGGGACCGGGGTACCAGGTCCACAATGAGCAGTTCTTC.

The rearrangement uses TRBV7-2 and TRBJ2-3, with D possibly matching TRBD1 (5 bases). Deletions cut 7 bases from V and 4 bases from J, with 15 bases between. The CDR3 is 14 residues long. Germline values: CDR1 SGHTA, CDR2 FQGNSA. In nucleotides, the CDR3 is TGTGCCAGCACGGACGCAGGGCCCTCAGATACGCAGTATTTT. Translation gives CASTDAGPSDTQYF. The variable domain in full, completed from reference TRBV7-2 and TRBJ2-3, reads GAGVSQSPSNKVTEKGKDVELRCDPISGHTALYWYRQSLGQGLEFLIYFQGNSAPDKSGLPSDRFSAERTGGSVSTLTIQRTQQEDSAVYLCASTDAGPSDTQYFGPGTRLTVL.

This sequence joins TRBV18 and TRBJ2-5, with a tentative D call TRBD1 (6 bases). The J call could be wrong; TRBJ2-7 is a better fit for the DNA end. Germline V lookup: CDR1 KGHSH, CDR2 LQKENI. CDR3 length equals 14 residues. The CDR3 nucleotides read TGTGCCAGCTCACGGGAACAGGGCGTATACGAGCAGTACTTC. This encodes CASSREQGVYEQYF.

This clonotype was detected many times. The CDR3: CASSYGLAGGRGEQFF. DNA for the CDR3: TGTGCCAGCAGCTACGGACTAGCGGGAGGGAGGGGTGAGCAGTTCTTC. This sequence joins TRBV7-2 and TRBJ2-1, with 15 bases identical to TRBD2. The V gene end was trimmed by 4 bases and the J gene end by 9 bases; junction bases not matched to a gene: 7. The CDR3 spans 16 residues. In germline, CDR1 is SGHTA, CDR2 FQGNSA. The entire variable domain, with the rest obtained from reference TRBV7-2 and TRBJ2-1, is as follows: GAGVSQSPSNKVTEKGKDVELRCDPISGHTALYWYRQSLGQGLEFLIYFQGNSAPDKSGLPSDRFSAERTGGSVSTLTIQRTQQEDSAVYLCASSYGLAGGRGEQFFGPGTRLTVL.

DNA of the CDR3: TGTGCCACCAGTGGAGGATTGGGAAATGAGCAGTACTTC. Protein product: CATSGGLGNEQYF. The rearrangement links TRBV24-1 to TRBJ2-7; D ambiguous. The V end lost 5 bases, the J end lost 7 bases, and 14 bases lay between the germline ends. This CDR3 spans 13 amino acids. The V gene's germline CDR1 is KGHDR and CDR2 SFDVKD.